This TCR beta chain was captured in a study of T cell responses to AZD1222 COVID-19 vaccine. On the study more broadly: The study pooled second doses at about 4 or about 12 weeks.

General study results and limits: In all cases, repertoires were sampled only after the peak T cell response. When two AZD1222 doses had been given, Spike-specific TCR breadth and depth rose. Donors were largely white British and mainly female; clonal diversity was possibly underestimated.

CDR3 length equals 12 residues. CDR1 and CDR2 from the germline V gene are SGHKS and YYEKEE (reference sequence). Trimming cost V 0 bases and J 8 bases, with 6 bases left between them. TCRdb's copy holds only in-frame clones and misses some; the assay was immunoSEQ multiplex PCR. This repertoire shows roughly 120,000 clones, around 84% found once; its top ten account for less than 15%. Only one count was recorded for this clone. Antigen specificity is unknown. The clonotype originates from an adult in good health. The chain has TRBV5-5 and TRBJ2-1; D uncertain. This specimen consisted of peripheral blood, obtained on day 0 of AZD1222 vaccination. CDR3 bases: TGTGCCAGCAGCTTGGTAGGCTATGAGCAGTTCTTC. It translates to CASSLVGYEQFF.